The rows below give T cell receptor beta chains drawn from one sample of a study of OX40 agonist ivuxolimab in advanced cancers. The data were produced by immunoSEQ multiplex PCR, yet TCRdb's version contains in-frame clones alone and is incomplete. The sample has 40,000 to 45,000 clones, around 86% seen once. The sequencing here drew on CD4+ or CD8+ T cells sorted from blood, taken in a trial of the OX40 agonist ivuxolimab. Source of these receptors: an adult with an advanced solid tumor such as melanoma, head and neck, liver or kidney cancer. Both conserved end residues are trimmed from each CDR3.

CDR3 protein: ASSLTGRESSYEQY; V gene: TRBV7-2
CDR3 protein: ATSRGSGGASDTQY; V gene: TRBV15
CDR3 protein: ASSPARAGTYNEQF; V gene: TRBV19
CDR3 protein: ASSLGQGLTDTQY; V gene: TRBV11-2
CDR3 protein: ASSFLNEQF; V gene: TRBV5-1
CDR3 protein: AWSGALGGEGNEQF; V gene: TRBV30
CDR3 protein: AWSSTGGPYEQY; V gene: TRBV30
CDR3 protein: ASSQRDREGSYEQY; V gene: TRBV4-2
CDR3 protein: ASSPSGGATGELF; V gene: TRBV7-3
CDR3 protein: ASSFSNQPQH; V gene: TRBV19
CDR3 protein: ASREQDLRGSPLH; V gene: TRBV2
CDR3 protein: ASSTARLAGTNTDTQY; V gene: TRBV7-9
CDR3 protein: ASSPSGTNTEAF; V gene: TRBV18
CDR3 protein: ASSLDSSGANVLT; V gene: TRBV5-1
CDR3 protein: ASRGGQQIYGYT; V gene: TRBV5-4
CDR3 protein: SVVLLSEAF; V gene: TRBV29-1
CDR3 protein: ASSQELAGGAAGLSADTQY; V gene: TRBV4-3